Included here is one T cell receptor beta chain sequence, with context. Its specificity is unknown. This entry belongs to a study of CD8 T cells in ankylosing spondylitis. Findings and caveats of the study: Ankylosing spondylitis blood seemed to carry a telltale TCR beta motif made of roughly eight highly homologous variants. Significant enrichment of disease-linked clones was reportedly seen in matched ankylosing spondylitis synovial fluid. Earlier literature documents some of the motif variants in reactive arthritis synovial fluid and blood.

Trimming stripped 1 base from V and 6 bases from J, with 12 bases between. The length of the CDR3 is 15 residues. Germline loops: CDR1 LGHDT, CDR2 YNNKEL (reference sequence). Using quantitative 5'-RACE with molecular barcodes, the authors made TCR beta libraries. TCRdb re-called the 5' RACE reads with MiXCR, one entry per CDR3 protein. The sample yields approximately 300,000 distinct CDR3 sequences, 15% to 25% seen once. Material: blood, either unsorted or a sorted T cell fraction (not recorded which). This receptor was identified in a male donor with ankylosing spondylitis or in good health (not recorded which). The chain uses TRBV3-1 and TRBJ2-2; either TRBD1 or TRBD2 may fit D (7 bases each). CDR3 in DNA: TGTGCCAGCAGCCAAGGACAGGGAGGGTCCGGGGAGCTGTTTTTT. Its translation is CASSQGQGGSGELFF. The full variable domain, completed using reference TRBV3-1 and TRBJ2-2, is DTAVSQTPKYLVTQMGNDKSIKCEQNLGHDTMYWYKQDSKKFLKIMFSYNNKELIINETVPNRFSPKSPDKAHLNLHINSLELGDSAVYFCASSQGQGGSGELFFGEGSRLTVL.